This T cell receptor beta chain was identified during a study of blood T cell repertoires in COVID-19. Sequencing was performed with immunoSEQ multiplex PCR; in TCRdb, only in-frame clones are kept and a portion is missing. There are just under 90,000 clones in the sample; approximately 75% occur only once, and approximately 15% lies in the top ten. Sequencing used peripheral blood. This receptor was identified in a woman at least 80 years old with acute or convalescent COVID-19.

The CDR3 DNA follows: TGTGCCAGCAGCTTGGGACAGAGCAAAGCTTTCTTT. The encoded protein is CASSLGQSKAFF. This rearrangement joins TRBV6-5 to TRBJ1-1; 7 bases align to TRBD1. Germline V gene data show CDR1 as MNHEY and CDR2 as SVGAGI. The CDR3 has 12 residues. Trimming took 6 bases from V and 9 from J; bases not matched to a gene: 7.